The clone carrying this T cell receptor beta chain was seen at least ten times. Mismatch with germline at one junction end may stem from a read error. This sample stems from a study of beta chain features in type 1 diabetes. Isolated RNA was reverse transcribed in full, so expressed TCRB transcripts were sequenced. The assay was immunoSEQ multiplex PCR, and TCRdb's table has in-frame clones only and misses some. The sample lists some 220,000 clones, approximately 11% seen once, with 1% to 1.5% in the top ten. Looked up from germline, CDR1 is SSHAT and CDR2 is FNYEAQ (reference sequence). This CDR3 has 15 amino acids.

Sequenced sample: central memory CD4+ T cells from blood. This clonotype was sampled from a man between 18 and 35 years old in good health. The chain joins TRBV7-7 to TRBJ2-1; no definite D call. Here the CDR3 reads CASSRGEVSYNEQFF. CDR3 nucleotide sequence: TGTGCTAGCAGCCGAGGAGAAGTCTCCTACAATGAGCAGTTCTTC.